This entry describes one TCR beta chain. The data were obtained in a study of blood T cells in healthy people across ages. Together with a sample-barcoded 5' primer, a J-beta primer mix was included in a second PCR lasting roughly 6 to 12 cycles. TCRdb redid the calling of the 5' RACE reads with MiXCR, one entry per CDR3 protein. The sample has about 800,000 distinct CDR3 sequences, around 25% seen once. The germline gives CDR1 LGHNA, CDR2 YNFKEQ. This CDR3 has 17 residues. After removal of 0 bases from V and 1 base from J, the junction contained 6 bases not matched to a gene. This sample also belongs to another study, concerning T cells of mothers and their children.

The specimen sequenced was blood. This chain uses TRBV4-2 with TRBJ2-3, with 8 bases aligning to TRBD2. This sequence was found in a boy aged 10-17 years in good health. CDR3 coding DNA: TGTGCCAGCAGCCAAGATTCGAGCGGGAGAGGCACAGATACGCAGTATTTT. It codes for CASSQDSSGRGTDTQYF.